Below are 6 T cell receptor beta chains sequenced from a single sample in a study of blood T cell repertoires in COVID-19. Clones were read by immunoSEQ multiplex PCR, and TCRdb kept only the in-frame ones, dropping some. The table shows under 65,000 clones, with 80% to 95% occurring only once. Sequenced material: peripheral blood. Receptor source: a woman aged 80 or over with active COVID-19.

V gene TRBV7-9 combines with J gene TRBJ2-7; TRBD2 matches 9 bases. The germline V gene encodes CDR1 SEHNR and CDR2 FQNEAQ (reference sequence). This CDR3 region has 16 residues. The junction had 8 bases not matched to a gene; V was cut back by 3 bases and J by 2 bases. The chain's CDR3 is CASSFSAGGAPYEQYF. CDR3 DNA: TGTGCCAGCAGCTTCTCAGCGGGAGGAGCCCCCTACGAGCAGTACTTC.

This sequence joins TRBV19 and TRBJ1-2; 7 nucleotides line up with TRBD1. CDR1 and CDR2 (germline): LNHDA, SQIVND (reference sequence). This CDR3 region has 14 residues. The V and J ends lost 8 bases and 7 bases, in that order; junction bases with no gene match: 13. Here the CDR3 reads CASSLPTGAGGYTF. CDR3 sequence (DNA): TGTGCCAGTTCGCTCCCCACAGGGGCTGGTGGCTACACCTTC.

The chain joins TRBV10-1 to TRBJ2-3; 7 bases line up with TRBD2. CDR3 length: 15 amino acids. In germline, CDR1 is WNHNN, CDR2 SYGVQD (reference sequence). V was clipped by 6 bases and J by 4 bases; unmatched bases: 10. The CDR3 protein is CASRWGGRIADTQYF. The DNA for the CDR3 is TGCGCCAGCAGATGGGGAGGGAGGATCGCAGATACGCAGTATTTT.

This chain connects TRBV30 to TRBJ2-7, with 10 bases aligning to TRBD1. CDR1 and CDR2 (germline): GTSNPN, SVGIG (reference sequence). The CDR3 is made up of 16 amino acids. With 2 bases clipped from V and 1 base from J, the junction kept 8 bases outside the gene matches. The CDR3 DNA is TGTGCCTGGAGTTCGCTGCCGGGACAGGGGTCCTACGAGCAGTACTTC. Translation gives CAWSSLPGQGSYEQYF.

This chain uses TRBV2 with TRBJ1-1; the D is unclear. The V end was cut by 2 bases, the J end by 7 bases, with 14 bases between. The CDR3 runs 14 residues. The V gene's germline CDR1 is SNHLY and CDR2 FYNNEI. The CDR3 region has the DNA TGTGCCAGCAGTGAAATGTGGAGAGGAGGTGAAGCTTTCTTT. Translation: CASSEMWRGGEAFF.

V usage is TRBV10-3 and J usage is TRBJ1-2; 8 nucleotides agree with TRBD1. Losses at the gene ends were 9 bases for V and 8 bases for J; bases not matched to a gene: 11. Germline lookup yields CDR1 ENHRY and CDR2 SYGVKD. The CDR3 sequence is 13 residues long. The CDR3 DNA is TGTGCCATTGACCCAGGGGGCTTGAGCGGCTACACCTTC. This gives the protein CAIDPGGLSGYTF.